Following are 26 T cell receptor beta chains from one sample sequenced in a study of molecular identifiers for immune sequencing clone quantification. MiXCR was run by TCRdb on the PCR reads, yielding one entry per CDR3 protein. The sample lists 60,000 to 70,000 distinct CDR3 sequences; 15% to 20% were seen once. Input material: naive CD8+ T cells from blood, with Jurkat cell RNA spiked in. The subset was: FACS-sorted CD8+CD4-CCR7+CD45RA+ naive T cells. These receptors were obtained from a human donor in good health. Some libraries in this study had Jurkat cell RNA spiked in.

The table lists this clonotype with many counts. This sequence joins TRBV29-1 and TRBJ2-5; D might be TRBD2 (5 bases). The germline V gene encodes CDR1 SQVTM and CDR2 ANQGSEA. The CDR3 contains 17 residues. Trimming took 8 bases from V and 2 from J, leaving 27 bases between them. The chain's CDR3 is CSTISLLREWVQETQYF. The CDR3 nucleotides read TGCAGCACCATCTCTCTCCTACGGGAATGGGTACAAGAGACCCAGTACTTC. Full variable domain (missing parts from reference TRBV29-1 and TRBJ2-5): SAVISQKPSRDICQRGTSLTIQCQVDSQVTMMFWYRQQPGQSLTLIATANQGSEATYESGFVIDKFPISRPNLTFSTLTVSNMSPEDSSIYLCSTISLLREWVQETQYFGPGTRLLVL.

This clonotype occurred many times. This sequence joins TRBV6-2 or TRBV6-3 and TRBJ1-1; 8 nucleotides line up with TRBD1. The V gene end was trimmed by 2 bases and the J gene end by 3 bases; junction bases not matched to a gene: 5. Per the germline V gene, CDR1 is MNHEY and CDR2 is SVGEGT. CDR3 length: 15 amino acids. CDR3 DNA sequence: TGTGCCAGCAGTTACCCACGGACAGGGCACACTGAAGCTTTCTTT. It translates to CASSYPRTGHTEAFF.

A word on this clonotype: One base away lies a much larger clone, so this may be a sequencing read error. This chain connects TRBV9 to TRBJ1-5; D ambiguous. Germline CDR1 SGDLS, CDR2 YYNGEE. Trimming shortened V by 7 bases and J by 2 bases, and 13 bases separated the two germline ends. The CDR3 totals 14 residues. The chain's CDR3 is CASGATSGNQPQHF. CDR3 nucleotide sequence: TGTGCCAGCGGCGCAACATCTGGCAATCAGCCCCAGCATTTT.

In its sample, this clonotype was seen many times. The rearrangement links TRBV19 to TRBJ1-1; weak D call: TRBD1 (6 bases). The V gene lost 3 bases and the J gene lost 2 bases, with 22 bases spanning the gap. Germline CDR1 is LNHDA and CDR2 is SQIVND (reference sequence). The CDR3 length is 18 residues. The CDR3 DNA reads as TGTGCCAGTAGTATCGTGGGAAAGGGGGTCCCAAGAAACACTGAAGCTTTCTTT. It codes for CASSIVGKGVPRNTEAFF.

This clonotype is termed medium-sized (0.01 to 0.1%). This sequence joins TRBV23-1 and TRBJ2-3; 12 bases match TRBD1. TRBV23-1 has ORF status, its function being uncertain. Trimming removed 2 bases from V and 5 bases from J; junction bases left unmatched: 8. CDR3 length: 17 amino acids. The CDR3 is CASSQTGQGAQLDTQYF. In DNA, the CDR3 is TGCGCCAGCAGTCAAACGGGACAGGGGGCGCAGTTAGATACGCAGTATTTT.

This clonotype was recorded many times. The J gene is TRBJ2-1, the V gene TRBV27; no clear D. The CDR3 covers 12 residues. CDR1 is MNHEY and CDR2 is SMNVEV in the germline V gene (reference sequence). Between the trimmed V and J ends, which lost 5 bases and 8 bases, there was a span of 10 bases. The CDR3 reads CASSPGPDEQFF. The CDR3 DNA is TGTGCCAGCAGTCCCGGACCCGATGAGCAGTTCTTC.

This clonotype was seen many times. The J gene is TRBJ2-1, the V gene TRBV7-9, with 12 bases lining up with TRBD2. The ends lost 2 bases at V and 7 bases at J; junction bases unmatched: 9. The CDR3 length is 17 residues. Germline-derived CDR1 and CDR2 are SEHNR and FQNEAQ (reference sequence). Here the CDR3 reads CASSLPRLAGAGNEQFF. CDR3 in DNA: TGTGCCAGCAGCTTACCCCGACTAGCGGGAGCCGGGAATGAGCAGTTCTTC.

This clonotype has just a few counts. This clone may be a read error of a much larger clone one base away. The chain links TRBV6-2 or TRBV6-3 to TRBJ2-2; a weak D match, TRBD2 (6 bases). Germline CDR1 MNHEY, CDR2 SVGEGT. This CDR3 comprises 16 residues. The CDR3 nucleotides read TGTGCCAGCAGTCAATACGCAGGAGTCGCGCCCGGGGGGCTGTTTTTT. Its protein is CASSQYAGVAPGGLFF.

This clonotype has at least ten counts. The chain recombines TRBV7-8 with TRBJ2-7; D is undetermined. V was trimmed by 7 bases and J by 5 bases, leaving 18 bases between them. The CDR3 has 14 amino acids. Germline V gene data show CDR1 as SGHVS and CDR2 as FQNEAQ. CDR3 loop: CASTVASVKNEQYF. CDR3 nucleotide sequence: TGTGCCAGCACCGTAGCCTCCGTGAAGAACGAGCAGTACTTC.

This clonotype was found many times. V gene TRBV10-1 combines with J gene TRBJ2-5, with D hard to call. The CDR3 has 15 amino acids. The germline CDR1 and CDR2 sequences are WNHNN and SYGVQD (reference sequence). Trimming shortened V by 0 bases and J by 3 bases, and 11 bases separated the two germline ends. In DNA form, the CDR3 reads TGCGCCAGCAGTGAGTCGAAAGTCCTAGAAGAGACCCAGTACTTC. It codes for CASSESKVLEETQYF.

Ten or more counts support this clonotype. The V gene is TRBV11-2, the J gene TRBJ2-1; 7 nucleotides agree with TRBD1. The CDR3 runs to 15 residues. V lost 4 bases to trimming and J lost 6 bases; unmatched junction nucleotides: 9. The germline gives CDR1 SGHAT, CDR2 FQNNGV. The CDR3 sequence is CASSSGTAPRNEQFF. The CDR3 region has the DNA TGTGCCAGCAGCTCCGGGACAGCCCCTCGCAATGAGCAGTTCTTC.

This clonotype occurred many times. This chain connects TRBV5-5 to TRBJ2-7; 10 bases are shared with TRBD2. V was pared by 4 bases and J by 3 bases, with 4 bases of the junction left unmatched. The CDR3 loop spans 14 amino acids. CDR1 and CDR2 (germline): SGHKS, YYEKEE (reference sequence). The CDR3 bases are TGTGCCAGCAGCGAAGGACTAGCGGTCTACGAGCAGTACTTC. Its protein is CASSEGLAVYEQYF.

This clonotype was counted many times. V is TRBV27 and J is TRBJ2-2; D gene unclear. Germline loops: CDR1 MNHEY, CDR2 SMNVEV (reference sequence). V was trimmed by 4 bases and J by 4 bases, leaving 4 bases between them. The CDR3 length is 12 residues. The CDR3 sequence: CASSWGTGELFF. Here the CDR3 DNA reads TGTGCCAGCAGTTGGGGCACCGGGGAGCTGTTTTTT.

Of note for this clonotype: A much bigger clone sits one base away, suggesting this may be a read error. The chain combines TRBV28 with TRBJ2-4; possible D gene TRBD1, 5 bases. This CDR3 is built from 15 residues. Germline V CDR1 and CDR2: MDHEN, SYDVKM. For the CDR3, the DNA is TGTGCCAACTCCACAAAGACAGAAGCCAAAAACAGTCAGTACTTC. As protein: CANSTKTEAKNSQYF.

This clonotype was seen a few times. This may come from a read error, since a much larger clone is one base off. The V gene is TRBV29-1, the J gene TRBJ2-1, with 9 bases lining up with TRBD2. Germline CDR1 and CDR2: SQVTM and ANQGSEA. The CDR3 contains 14 residues. CDR3 DNA: TGCAGCGTTGATGTTCAGACTAGCGGCAATGGGCAGTTCTTC. Protein: CSVDVQTSGNGQFF.

This clonotype has a count of ten or more. The genes are TRBV20-1 and TRBJ1-1; tentatively, D is TRBD1 (6 bases). CDR1 is DFQATT, CDR2 SNEGSKA, per germline (reference sequence). V was clipped by 0 bases and J by 7 bases, with 21 bases between them. The CDR3 has 16 amino acids. CDR3 nucleotides: TGCAGTGCTAGAGACACCTTACAGGGATTGGGGCTTGAAGCTTTCTTT. It yields the protein CSARDTLQGLGLEAFF.

This clonotype appeared a few times. A much more abundant neighbour one base away suggests this may be a read error. The chain recombines TRBV6-1 with TRBJ2-2, with 7 bases identical to TRBD2. The germline gives CDR1 MNHNS, CDR2 SASEGT. This CDR3 comprises 16 residues. Here the CDR3 reads CASGGESGTNAGELFF. CDR3 coding DNA: TGTGCCAGCGGAGGGGAGAGCGGGACGAACGCCGGGGAGCTGTTTTTT.

This clonotype was observed at least ten times. The chain recombines TRBV24-1 with TRBJ2-2; 8 bases align to TRBD2. After removal of 4 bases from V and 5 bases from J, the junction contained 5 bases not matched to a gene. Germline CDR1 KGHDR, CDR2 SFDVKD. This CDR3 region has 15 residues. The CDR3 protein is CATSDPAGGTGELFF. CDR3 DNA sequence: TGTGCCACCAGTGACCCCGCGGGAGGAACCGGGGAGCTGTTTTTT.

This clonotype was recorded many times. CDR3 loop: CASSKRLDQETQYF. For the CDR3, the DNA is TGCGCCAGCAGTAAGCGGTTGGACCAAGAGACCCAGTACTTC. This chain joins TRBV5-1 and TRBJ2-5, with a possible D match to TRBD2 (5 bases). In germline, CDR1 is SGHRS, CDR2 YFSETQ. The germline V and J ends were trimmed by 5 bases and 0 bases, with 11 bases remaining between them. This CDR3 is 14 amino acids long.

As to this clonotype: Sequence at one end of the junction differs from germline and may be a read error. The V gene is TRBV12-3 or TRBV12-4, the J gene TRBJ1-1, with no clear D. The CDR3 loop spans 16 amino acids. The CDR3 reads CACSLGRHKPNTEAFF. CDR3 sequence (DNA): TGTGCCTGCAGTTTAGGGAGACACAAGCCGAACACTGAAGCTTTCTTT.

There are many counts of this clonotype. V is TRBV18 and J is TRBJ2-3, with 7 nucleotides matching TRBD2. The CDR3 is 16 amino acids. The V gene end was trimmed by 4 bases and the J gene end by 7 bases; junction bases not matched to a gene: 14. The germline CDR1 and CDR2 sequences are KGHSH and LQKENI. The CDR3 loop reads CASSLELATLQYTQYF. The CDR3 DNA sequence: TGTGCCAGCTCACTAGAACTAGCGACCCTTCAATATACGCAGTATTTT.

The sample holds many counts of this clonotype. This chain joins TRBV7-3 and TRBJ2-3; 11 bases are shared with TRBD2. Germline V gene lookup returns CDR1 SGHTA and CDR2 FQGTGA. The CDR3 is 15 residues long. V shed 5 bases, J shed 7 bases, and the junction held 8 bases outside the gene matches. The CDR3 sequence: CASSIIAGGINTQYF. DNA for the CDR3: TGTGCCAGCAGCATTATAGCGGGAGGGATAAATACGCAGTATTTT.

This clonotype was picked up a small number of times. The chain joins TRBV20-1 to TRBJ2-5, with D possibly being TRBD2 (5 bases). Germline V gene data show CDR1 as DFQATT and CDR2 as SNEGSKA (reference sequence). This CDR3 contains 15 residues. V was trimmed by 2 bases and J by 2 bases, leaving 15 bases between them. The CDR3 nucleotides are TGCAGTGCTAGAAGCGGAGACTCCGGTCAAGAGACCCAGTACTTC. This gives the protein CSARSGDSGQETQYF.

This clonotype appeared many times. The J gene is TRBJ2-3, the V gene TRBV7-2, with D possibly being TRBD2 (6 bases). The V and J ends lost 3 bases and 0 bases respectively, with 19 bases between them. This CDR3 region has 18 residues. CDR1 SGHTA and CDR2 FQGNSA come from the germline V gene. The CDR3 loop is CASSFLGFGSGSTDTQYF. The CDR3 region has the DNA TGTGCCAGCAGCTTCCTCGGTTTTGGTAGCGGAAGCACAGATACGCAGTATTTT.

This clonotype has a count of ten or more. The gene calls are TRBV29-1 and TRBJ2-2, with TRBD2 as a possible D gene (6 bases). The V end lost 0 bases, the J end lost 1 base, and 15 bases lay between the germline ends. The CDR3 extends over 17 amino acids. Germline V gives CDR1 SQVTM, CDR2 ANQGSEA. Here the CDR3 DNA reads TGCAGCGTTGAAGATCCATGGATGGGAGGGAACACCGGGGAGCTGTTTTTT. Translation gives CSVEDPWMGGNTGELFF.

This clonotype was seen a handful of times. This rearrangement joins TRBV7-9 to TRBJ2-5, with a possible D match to TRBD1 (6 bases). CDR3 size: 13 residues. From germline, CDR1 is SEHNR and CDR2 FQNEAQ (reference sequence). V shed 7 bases and J shed 4 bases, with 13 bases lying between them. CDR3 loop: CASTAGVGETQYF. CDR3 nucleotide sequence: TGTGCCAGCACCGCAGGGGTTGGAGAGACCCAGTACTTC.